This TCR beta chain was identified in a study of yellow fever vaccine responses in identical twins. General study results and limits: Twins' T cell vaccine responses reportedly looked partly convergent, partly personalized.

The CDR3 extends over 13 amino acids. Germline CDR1 and CDR2: SGHVS and FNYEAQ. Trimming removed 4 bases from V and 4 bases from J; junction bases left unmatched: 1. This clonotype appeared once. The target antigen is unknown. TCRdb independently ran MiXCR on the RT-PCR reads; one entry per CDR3 protein. The table records over a thousand distinct CDR3 sequences, roughly 80% of them present only once. The sequence derives from a female donor who received the yellow fever vaccine. Sequencing used T cells from blood (PBMCs), unsorted or a sorted subset (not recorded which), obtained before or after yellow fever vaccination (not recorded which). V usage is TRBV7-6 and J usage is TRBJ2-1; the match to TRBD1 covers 7 bases. The CDR3 here is CASSWGQYNEQFF. Here the CDR3 DNA reads TGTGCCAGCAGCTGGGGACAGTACAATGAGCAGTTCTTC.